This T cell receptor beta chain emerged from a study of cytomegalovirus exposure and HLA in healthy donors. Notes on the study in general: Accounts indicate the classifier identified cytomegalovirus status with strong specificity and sensitivity.

Notes on this clone: Its antigen is undetermined.

PCR was performed using 60 Vbeta and 13 Jbeta primers. Assay used: immunoSEQ multiplex PCR; TCRdb lists only in-frame clones, some missing. This sample has 150,000 to 200,000 clones, with around 85% found just once. CDR1 and CDR2 (germline): LNHDA, SQIVND (reference sequence). The V end lost 7 bases, the J end lost 6 bases, and 10 bases lay between the germline ends. The CDR3 is 13 amino acids. This chain uses TRBV19 with TRBJ1-6, with D tentatively TRBD1 (6 bases). This clonotype was obtained from a human donor in good health. The sequenced sample consisted of PBMCs. CDR3 in amino acids: CASTGTINSPLHF. The CDR3 DNA follows: TGTGCCAGTACCGGGACAATTAATTCACCCCTCCACTTT.